The rows below give T cell receptor beta chains drawn from one sample of a study of CD8 T cells in ankylosing spondylitis. TCRdb independently ran MiXCR on the 5' RACE reads; one entry per CDR3 protein. The sample lists approximately 35,000 distinct CDR3 sequences, about an eighth occurring once. The sample was synovial fluid, either unsorted or a sorted T cell fraction (not recorded which). The receptors stem from a male donor with ankylosing spondylitis. The CDR3 runs from the conserved cysteine through the conserved F or W. The D gene is left open where the match is weak. A row's size may be missing; if present it is once, few, many or a size class.

cdr3_aa	cdr3_nt	v_call	j_call	cdr3_length	d_call	clone_size
CASTGGLNEQFF	TGTGCCAGTACCGGGGGTCTCAATGAGCAGTTCTTC	TRBV12-3/TRBV12-4	TRBJ2-1	12	-	few
CSVEVGYEAFF	TGCAGCGTTGAAGTTGGCTATGAAGCTTTCTTT	TRBV29-1	TRBJ1-1	11	-	medium-sized
CASSPRDSASGEQFF	TGTGCCAGCAGCCCGCGGGACAGCGCCTCCGGTGAGCAGTTCTTC	TRBV4-2	TRBJ2-1	15	-	few
CASSLDGREAFF	TGTGCCAGCAGTCTAGATGGCAGAGAAGCTTTCTTT	TRBV2	TRBJ1-1	12	-	many
CAISENEGSEAFF	TGTGCCATCAGTGAGAATGAGGGAAGTGAAGCTTTCTTT	TRBV10-3	TRBJ1-1	13	-	few
CASSLKDRIYEQYF	TGCGCCAGCAGCTTGAAGGACAGGATCTACGAGCAGTACTTC	TRBV5-1	TRBJ2-7	14	TRBD1	many
CASSPPSTGGDTDTQYF	TGTGCCAGCTCACCACCGTCGACGGGGGGGGACACAGATACGCAGTATTTT	TRBV18	TRBJ2-3	17	TRBD2	-
CASSLNRGLWGYTF	TGTGCCAGCAGTTTGAACAGGGGTCTATGGGGCTACACCTTC	TRBV28	TRBJ1-2	14	TRBD1	-
CSVVWREGLSEQYF	TGCAGCGTTGTCTGGCGGGAGGGCCTCAGCGAGCAGTACTTC	TRBV29-1	TRBJ2-7	14	TRBD2	many
CASSFSGPTSVLSYNEQFF	TGTGCCAGCAGCTTTTCTGGCCCGACTAGCGTTCTCTCCTACAATGAGCAGTTCTTC	TRBV11-2	TRBJ2-1	19	TRBD2	many
CATSSQTPDRGYEQYF	TGTGCCACCAGCAGCCAGACCCCGGACAGGGGCTACGAGCAGTACTTC	TRBV15	TRBJ2-7	16	TRBD1	-
CASSQDQWRTGELFF	TGTGCCAGCAGCCAGGATCAATGGCGCACCGGGGAGCTGTTTTTT	TRBV7-9	TRBJ2-2	15	-	few
CASRATAEVTPLHF	TGTGCCAGCAGAGCGACAGCGGAGGTGACACCCCTCCACTTT	TRBV6-1	TRBJ1-6	14	-	many
CASSRQGAEETQYF	TGTGCCAGCAGCCGACAGGGGGCGGAGGAGACCCAGTACTTC	TRBV7-9	TRBJ2-5	14	TRBD1	few
CASSPGTSRRGKQYF	TGTGCCAGCAGCCCCGGGACTAGCCGAAGAGGGAAGCAGTACTTC	TRBV7-9	TRBJ2-7	15	TRBD2	many
CALMAGGTETQYF	TGTGCCCTTATGGCGGGGGGAACAGAGACCCAGTACTTC	TRBV7-9	TRBJ2-5	13	TRBD2	-
CASSLGRVPNYGYTF	TGTGCCAGCAGCTTAGGGAGGGTCCCCAACTATGGCTACACCTTC	TRBV7-8	TRBJ1-2	15	-	many
CASSLVSSYGYTF	TGTGCCAGCAGTTTGGTCAGTTCCTATGGCTACACCTTC	TRBV6-2/TRBV6-3	TRBJ1-2	13	-	many
CASSYSMGREEVEQYF	TGTGCCAGCAGTTACTCGATGGGCAGGGAAGAGGTCGAGCAGTACTTC	TRBV6-7	TRBJ2-7	16	-	many
CAISDLGRHHEQYF	TGTGCCATCAGTGACCTAGGACGGCACCACGAGCAGTACTTC	TRBV10-3	TRBJ2-7	14	-	many
CSARNRDLYGYTF	TGCAGTGCTAGAAACAGGGATCTCTATGGCTACACCTTC	TRBV20-1	TRBJ1-2	13	-	many
CASSLGISDTQYF	TGTGCCAGCAGCTTAGGCATTTCAGATACGCAGTATTTT	TRBV7-9	TRBJ2-3	13	-	few
CASRALSTDTQYF	TGTGCCAGCAGGGCCCTTAGCACAGATACGCAGTATTTT	TRBV6-1	TRBJ2-3	13	-	many
CASSPDVYEYNEQFF	TGTGCCAGCAGTCCAGATGTTTATGAGTACAATGAGCAGTTCTTC	TRBV27	TRBJ2-1	15	-	few